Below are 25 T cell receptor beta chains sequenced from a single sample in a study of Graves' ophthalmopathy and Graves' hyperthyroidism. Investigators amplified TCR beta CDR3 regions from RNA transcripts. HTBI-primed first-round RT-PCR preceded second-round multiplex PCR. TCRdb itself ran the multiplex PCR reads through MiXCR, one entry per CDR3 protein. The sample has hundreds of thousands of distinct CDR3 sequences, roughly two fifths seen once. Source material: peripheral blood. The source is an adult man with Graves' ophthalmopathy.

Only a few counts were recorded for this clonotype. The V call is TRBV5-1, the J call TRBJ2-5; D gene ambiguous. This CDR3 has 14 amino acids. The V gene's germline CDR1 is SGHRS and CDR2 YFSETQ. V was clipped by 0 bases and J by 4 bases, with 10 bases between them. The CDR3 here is CASSLGVVRETQYF. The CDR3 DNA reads TGCGCCAGCAGCTTGGGTGTGGTAAGAGAGACCCAGTACTTC. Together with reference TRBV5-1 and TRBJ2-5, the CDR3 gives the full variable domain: KAGVTQTPRYLIKTRGQQVTLSCSPISGHRSVSWYQQTPGQGLQFLFEYFSETQRNKGNFPGRFSGRQFSNSRSEMNVSTLELGDSALYLCASSLGVVRETQYFGPGTRLLVL.

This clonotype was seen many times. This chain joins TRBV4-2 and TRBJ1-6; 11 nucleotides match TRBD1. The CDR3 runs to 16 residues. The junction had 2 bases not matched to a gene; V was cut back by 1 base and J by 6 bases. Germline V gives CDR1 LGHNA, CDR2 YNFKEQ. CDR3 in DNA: TGTGCCAGCAGCCAAGGGGACAGGGGGTCTAATTCACCCCTCCACTTT. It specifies CASSQGDRGSNSPLHF.

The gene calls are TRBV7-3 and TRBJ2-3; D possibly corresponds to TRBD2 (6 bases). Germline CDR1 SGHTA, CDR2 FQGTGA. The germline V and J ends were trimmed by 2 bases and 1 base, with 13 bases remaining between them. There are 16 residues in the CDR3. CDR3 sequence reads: CASSLSRRGGTDTQYF. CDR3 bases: TGTGCCAGCAGCTTATCTCGGCGGGGTGGCACAGATACGCAGTATTTT.

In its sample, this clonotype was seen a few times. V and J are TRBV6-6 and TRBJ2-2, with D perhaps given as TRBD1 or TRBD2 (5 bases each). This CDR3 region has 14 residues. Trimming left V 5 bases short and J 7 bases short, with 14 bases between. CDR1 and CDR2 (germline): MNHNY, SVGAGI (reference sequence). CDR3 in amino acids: CASSEAGADGELFF. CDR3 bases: TGTGCCAGCAGTGAAGCCGGGGCAGACGGGGAGCTGTTTTTT.

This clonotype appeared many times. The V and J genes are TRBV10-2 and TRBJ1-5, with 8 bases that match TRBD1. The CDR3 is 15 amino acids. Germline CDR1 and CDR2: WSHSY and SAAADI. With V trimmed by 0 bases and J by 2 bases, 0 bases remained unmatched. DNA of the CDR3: TGCGCCAGCAGTGAGTCGGGACAGGGCAATCAGCCCCAGCATTTT. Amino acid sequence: CASSESGQGNQPQHF.

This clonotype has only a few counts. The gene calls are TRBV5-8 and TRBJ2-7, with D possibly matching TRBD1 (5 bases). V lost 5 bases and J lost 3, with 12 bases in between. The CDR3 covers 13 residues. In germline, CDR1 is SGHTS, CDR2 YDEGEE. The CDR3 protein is CASRVQDGYEQYF. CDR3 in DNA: TGTGCCAGCAGAGTACAGGACGGCTACGAGCAGTACTTC.

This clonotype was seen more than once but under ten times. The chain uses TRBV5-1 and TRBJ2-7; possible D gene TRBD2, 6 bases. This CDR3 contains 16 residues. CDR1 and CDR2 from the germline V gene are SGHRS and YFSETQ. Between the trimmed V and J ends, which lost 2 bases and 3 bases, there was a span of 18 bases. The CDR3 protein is CASSLGDTGVGYEQYF. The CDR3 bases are TGCGCCAGCAGCTTAGGTGATACGGGAGTCGGCTACGAGCAGTACTTC.

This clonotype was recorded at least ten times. CDR3 DNA: TGCGCCAGCAGCCAAGACCGACAGGGTGGTTCTGAAGCTTTCTTT. Its translation is CASSQDRQGGSEAFF. V gene TRBV4-1 combines with J gene TRBJ1-1; 7 nucleotides align to TRBD1. The CDR3 consists of 15 residues. V lost 0 bases to trimming and J lost 6 bases; unmatched junction nucleotides: 7. Germline CDR1 and CDR2: MGHRA and YSYEKL.

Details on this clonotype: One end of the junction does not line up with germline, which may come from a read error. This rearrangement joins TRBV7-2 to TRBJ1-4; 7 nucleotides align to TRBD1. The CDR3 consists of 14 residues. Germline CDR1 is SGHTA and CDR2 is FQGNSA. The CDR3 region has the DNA TGTGCCAGCAGCCGAACAGGGGTAGACGAAAAACTGTATTTT. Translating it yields CASSRTGVDEKLYF.

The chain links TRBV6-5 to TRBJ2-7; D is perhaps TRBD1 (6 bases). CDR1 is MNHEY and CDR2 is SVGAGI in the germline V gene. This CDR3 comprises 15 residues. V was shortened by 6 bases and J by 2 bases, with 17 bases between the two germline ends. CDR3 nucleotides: TGTGCCAGCAGACTCGGGACAATAGAAGCCTACGAGCAGTACTTC. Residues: CASRLGTIEAYEQYF.

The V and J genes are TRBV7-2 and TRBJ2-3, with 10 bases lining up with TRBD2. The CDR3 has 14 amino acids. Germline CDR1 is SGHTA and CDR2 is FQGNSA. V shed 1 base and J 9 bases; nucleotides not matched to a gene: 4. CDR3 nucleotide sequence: TGTGCCAGCAGCTTAGGGCTAGCGGGAGCCACGCAGTATTTT. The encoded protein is CASSLGLAGATQYF.

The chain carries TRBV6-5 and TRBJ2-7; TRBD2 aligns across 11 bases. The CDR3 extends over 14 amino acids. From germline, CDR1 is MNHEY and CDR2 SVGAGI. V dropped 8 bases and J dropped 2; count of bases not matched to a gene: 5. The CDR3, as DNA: TGTGCCAGCGCGACTAGCGGGGTTCCCTACGAGCAGTACTTC. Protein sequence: CASATSGVPYEQYF.

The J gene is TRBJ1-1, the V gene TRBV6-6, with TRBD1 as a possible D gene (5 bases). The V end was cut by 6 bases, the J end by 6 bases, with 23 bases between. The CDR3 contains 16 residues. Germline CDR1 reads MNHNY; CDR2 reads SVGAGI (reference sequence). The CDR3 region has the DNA TGTGCCAGCAGCTACGGGGGGTGGCAGCCAATAGCTGAAGCTTTCTTT. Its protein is CASSYGGWQPIAEAFF.

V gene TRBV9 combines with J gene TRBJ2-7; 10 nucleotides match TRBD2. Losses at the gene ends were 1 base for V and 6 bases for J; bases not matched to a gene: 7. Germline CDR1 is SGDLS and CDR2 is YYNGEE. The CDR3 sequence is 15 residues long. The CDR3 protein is CASSVSGRVRSEQYF. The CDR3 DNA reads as TGTGCCAGCAGCGTAAGCGGGAGGGTCCGTAGCGAGCAGTACTTC.

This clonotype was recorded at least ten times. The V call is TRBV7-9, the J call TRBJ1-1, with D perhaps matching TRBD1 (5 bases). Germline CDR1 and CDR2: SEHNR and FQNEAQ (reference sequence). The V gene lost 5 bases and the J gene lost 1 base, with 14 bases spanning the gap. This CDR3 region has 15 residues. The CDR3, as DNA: TGTGCCAGCAGCCCCAGGGCAGGACCGAACACTGAAGCTTTCTTT. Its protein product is CASSPRAGPNTEAFF. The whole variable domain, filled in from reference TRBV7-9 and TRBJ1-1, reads DTGVSQNPRHKITKRGQNVTFRCDPISEHNRLYWYRQTLGQGPEFLTYFQNEAQLEKSRLLSDRFSAERPKGSFSTLEIQRTEQGDSAMYLCASSPRAGPNTEAFFGQGTRLTVV.

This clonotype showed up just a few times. CDR3 protein: CASTGQGGHGELFF. The DNA of the CDR3 is TGTGCCAGCACCGGACAGGGGGGTCACGGGGAGCTGTTTTTT. The chain recombines TRBV25-1 with TRBJ2-2, with TRBD1 identical over 10 bases. The CDR3 is 14 residues long. The V gene end was trimmed by 7 bases and the J gene end by 7 bases; junction bases not matched to a gene: 6. The germline gives CDR1 MGHDK, CDR2 SYGVNS.

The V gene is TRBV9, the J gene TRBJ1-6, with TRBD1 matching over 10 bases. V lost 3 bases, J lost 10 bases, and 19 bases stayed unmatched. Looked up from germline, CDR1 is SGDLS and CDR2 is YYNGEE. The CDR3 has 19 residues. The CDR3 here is CASSARVEPTGTGASPLHF. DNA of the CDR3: TGTGCCAGCAGCGCCCGAGTCGAACCGACCGGGACAGGGGCCTCACCCCTCCACTTT.

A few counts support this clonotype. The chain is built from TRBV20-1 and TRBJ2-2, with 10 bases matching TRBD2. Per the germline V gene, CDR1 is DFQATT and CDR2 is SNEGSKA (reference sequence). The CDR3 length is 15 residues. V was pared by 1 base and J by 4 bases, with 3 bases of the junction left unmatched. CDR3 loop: CSARVAGGVTGELFF. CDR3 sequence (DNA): TGCAGTGCTAGAGTAGCGGGGGGCGTCACCGGGGAGCTGTTTTTT.

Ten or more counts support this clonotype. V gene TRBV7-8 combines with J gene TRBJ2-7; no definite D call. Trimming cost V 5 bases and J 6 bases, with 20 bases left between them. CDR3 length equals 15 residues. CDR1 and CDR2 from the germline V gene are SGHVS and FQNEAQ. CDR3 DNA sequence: TGTGCCAGCAGCAATCGTGAGGATGAGGTGGGCGAGCAGTACTTC. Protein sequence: CASSNREDEVGEQYF.

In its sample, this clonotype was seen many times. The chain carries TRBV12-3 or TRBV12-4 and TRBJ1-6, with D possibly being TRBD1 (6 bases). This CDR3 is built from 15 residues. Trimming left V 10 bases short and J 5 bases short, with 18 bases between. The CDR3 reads CATSTYRENNSPLHF. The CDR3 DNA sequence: TGTGCCACCTCCACCTACAGGGAAAATAATTCACCCCTCCACTTT.

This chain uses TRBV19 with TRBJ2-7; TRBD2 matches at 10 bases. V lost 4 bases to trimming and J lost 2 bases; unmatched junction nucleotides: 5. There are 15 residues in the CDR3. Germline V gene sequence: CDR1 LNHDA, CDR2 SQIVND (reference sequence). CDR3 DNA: TGTGCCAGTAGTAACCGACTAGCGGGTGCCTACGAGCAGTACTTC. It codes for CASSNRLAGAYEQYF.

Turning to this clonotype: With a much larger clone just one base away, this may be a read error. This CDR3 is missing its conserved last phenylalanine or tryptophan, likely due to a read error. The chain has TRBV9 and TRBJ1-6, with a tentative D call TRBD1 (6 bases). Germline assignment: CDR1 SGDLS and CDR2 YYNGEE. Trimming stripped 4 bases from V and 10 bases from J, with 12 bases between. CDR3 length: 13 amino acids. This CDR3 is CASSQRGNSPLHC. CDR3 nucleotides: TGTGCCAGCAGCCAAAGGGGGAACTCACCCCTCCACTGT.

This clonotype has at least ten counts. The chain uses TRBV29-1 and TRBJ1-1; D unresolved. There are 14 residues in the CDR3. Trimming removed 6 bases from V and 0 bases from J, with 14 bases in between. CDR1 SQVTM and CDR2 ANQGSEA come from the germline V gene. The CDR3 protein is CSVYGLQLNTEAFF. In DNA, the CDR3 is TGCAGCGTGTATGGACTACAACTGAACACTGAAGCTTTCTTT.

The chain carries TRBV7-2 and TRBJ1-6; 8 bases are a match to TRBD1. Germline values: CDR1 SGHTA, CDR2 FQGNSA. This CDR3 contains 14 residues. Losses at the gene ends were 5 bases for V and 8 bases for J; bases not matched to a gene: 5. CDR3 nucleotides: TGTGCCAGCAGCCGGACAGGGTGGGATTCACCCCTCCACTTT. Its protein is CASSRTGWDSPLHF.

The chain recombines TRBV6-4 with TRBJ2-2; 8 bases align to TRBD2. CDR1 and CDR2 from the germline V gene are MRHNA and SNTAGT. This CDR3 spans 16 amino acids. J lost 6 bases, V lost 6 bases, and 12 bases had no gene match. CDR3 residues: CASSEIAGLDPGELFF. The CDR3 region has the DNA TGTGCCAGCAGCGAAATAGCGGGGCTTGACCCCGGGGAGCTGTTTTTT.